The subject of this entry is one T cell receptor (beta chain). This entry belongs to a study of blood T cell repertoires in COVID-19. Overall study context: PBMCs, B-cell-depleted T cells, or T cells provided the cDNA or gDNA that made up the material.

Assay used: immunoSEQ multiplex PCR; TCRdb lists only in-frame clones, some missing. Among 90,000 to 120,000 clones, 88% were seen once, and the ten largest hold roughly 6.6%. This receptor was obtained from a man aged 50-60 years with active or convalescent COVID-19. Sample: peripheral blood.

Written as DNA, the CDR3 is TGTGCCAGCAGCCCCCTCCGTGAGGGGGCGGCAGTCGGCTACACCTTC. Translating gives CASSPLREGAAVGYTF. This chain connects TRBV7-8 to TRBJ1-2; 7 bases align to TRBD1. Trimming took 5 bases from V and 8 from J; bases not matched to a gene: 17. CDR1 SGHVS and CDR2 FQNEAQ come from the germline V gene. The CDR3 contains 16 residues.